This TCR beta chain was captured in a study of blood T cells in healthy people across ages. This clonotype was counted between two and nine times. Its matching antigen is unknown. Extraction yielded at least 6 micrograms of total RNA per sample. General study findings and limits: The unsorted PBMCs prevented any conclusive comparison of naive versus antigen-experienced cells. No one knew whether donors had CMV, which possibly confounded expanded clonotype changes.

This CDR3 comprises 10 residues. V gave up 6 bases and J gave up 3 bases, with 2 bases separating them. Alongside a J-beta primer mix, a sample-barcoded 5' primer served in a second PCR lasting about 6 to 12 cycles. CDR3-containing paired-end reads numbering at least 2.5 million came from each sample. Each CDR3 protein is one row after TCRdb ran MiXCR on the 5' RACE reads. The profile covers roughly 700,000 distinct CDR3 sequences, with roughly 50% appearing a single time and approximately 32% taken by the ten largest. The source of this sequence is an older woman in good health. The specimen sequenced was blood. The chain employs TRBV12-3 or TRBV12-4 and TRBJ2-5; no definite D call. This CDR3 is CASRKETQYF. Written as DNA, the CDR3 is TGTGCCAGCAGAAAAGAGACCCAGTACTTC.